This TCR beta chain was captured in a study of cytomegalovirus exposure and HLA in healthy donors. The overall study: The approximately 120 validation repertoires, a later analysis reported, used the same platform as the approximately 700 first-cohort repertoires. Study conclusions and caveats: Cytomegalovirus association was assigned to 170 or so TCR beta chains.

Germline assignment: CDR1 SGHRS and CDR2 YFSETQ. Trimming cost V 2 bases and J 0 bases, with 8 bases left between them. This CDR3 spans 14 amino acids. The data were produced by immunoSEQ multiplex PCR, yet TCRdb's version contains in-frame clones alone and is incomplete. Of hundreds of thousands of clones in the sample, roughly 86% were seen once. Details on this clone: The antigen remains undetermined.

This TCR derives from a woman in her twenties or thirties in good health and CMV-seropositive. What was sequenced was PBMCs. This chain uses TRBV5-1 with TRBJ1-2; TRBD1 might be the D (5 bases). CDR3 amino acids: CASSFGGTNYGYTF. In DNA, the CDR3 is TGCGCCAGCAGCTTCGGGGGAACTAACTATGGCTACACCTTC.